One sample yielded the 12 T cell receptor beta chains listed below, sequenced in a study of cytomegalovirus exposure and HLA in healthy donors. It was with 60 Vbeta and 13 Jbeta primers that the PCR ran. Assay used: immunoSEQ multiplex PCR; TCRdb lists only in-frame clones, some missing. The sample yields some 64,000 clones, of which the top ten take up 1.5% to 2%. Sequencing was carried out using PBMCs. The receptors were sampled from a woman aged 25 to 39 in good health and CMV-seronegative.

The CDR3 reads CASSLVAGAGSPLHF. CDR3 DNA sequence: TGCGCCAGCAGCTTGGTTGCAGGGGCCGGGTCACCCCTCCACTTT. The J gene is TRBJ1-6, the V gene TRBV5-1; D is perhaps TRBD1 (6 bases). The V end lost 0 bases, the J end lost 10 bases, and 14 bases lay between the germline ends. CDR1 and CDR2 from the germline V gene are SGHRS and YFSETQ. This CDR3 has 15 amino acids.

This sequence joins TRBV7-3 and TRBJ2-7, with 9 positions matching TRBD1. With 1 base clipped from V and 4 bases from J, the junction kept 8 bases outside the gene matches. CDR1 SGHTA and CDR2 FQGTGA come from the germline V gene. The CDR3 is 16 amino acids. CDR3 bases: TGTGCCAGCAGCTTAATGCCCGCGGACAGGGGATACGAGCAGTACTTC. Translated, it gives CASSLMPADRGYEQYF.

V gene TRBV18 combines with J gene TRBJ2-7, with 11 positions matching TRBD1. CDR3 size: 14 residues. Trimming cost V 2 bases and J 6 bases; bases outside gene matches: 3. Germline CDR1 is KGHSH and CDR2 is LQKENI. CDR3 protein: CASSPGQGAREQYF. The CDR3 DNA reads as TGTGCCAGCTCACCAGGACAGGGGGCCCGCGAGCAGTACTTC.

This chain connects TRBV28 to TRBJ1-1; D may be TRBD1 (5 bases). Germline loops: CDR1 MDHEN, CDR2 SYDVKM. The CDR3 runs to 15 residues. Between the trimmed V and J ends, which lost 6 bases and 4 bases, there was a span of 18 bases. In nucleotides, the CDR3 is TGTGCCAGCAGCCCCTCAGCAGGGAGGACCACTGAAGCTTTCTTT. Protein product: CASSPSAGRTTEAFF. The full variable domain, completed using reference TRBV28 and TRBJ1-1, is DVKVTQSSRYLVKRTGEKVFLECVQDMDHENMFWYRQDPGLGLRLIYFSYDVKMKEKGDIPEGYSVSREKKERFSLILESASTNQTSMYLCASSPSAGRTTEAFFGQGTRLTVV.

CDR3 amino acids: CASSEYDWRREDGYTF. CDR3 in DNA: TGCGCCAGCAGTGAGTATGATTGGCGAAGGGAGGATGGCTACACCTTC. V and J are TRBV10-2 and TRBJ1-2; unclear D gene. Germline V gives CDR1 WSHSY, CDR2 SAAADI. V was trimmed by 1 base and J by 6 bases, leaving 18 bases between them. The CDR3 consists of 16 residues.

This sequence joins TRBV6-5 and TRBJ2-2; the D gene is possibly TRBD2 (6 bases). The CDR3 covers 14 residues. The V and J ends lost 7 bases and 6 bases respectively, with 15 bases between them. Germline V lookup: CDR1 MNHEY, CDR2 SVGAGI. CDR3 sequence reads: CASTEPTSSGELFF. The DNA for the CDR3 is TGTGCCAGCACCGAACCGACTAGTTCCGGGGAGCTGTTTTTT.

This chain uses TRBV18 with TRBJ1-2; 7 positions match TRBD1. Germline loops: CDR1 KGHSH, CDR2 LQKENI. This CDR3 is 14 amino acids long. V gave up 4 bases and J gave up 4 bases; unmatched junction bases: 6. In DNA form, the CDR3 reads TGTGCCAGCTCACGGGGGACAGAGCCCTATGGCTACACCTTC. Residues: CASSRGTEPYGYTF.

The chain recombines TRBV4-3 with TRBJ2-1; 7 nucleotides line up with TRBD1. V was clipped by 1 base and J by 6 bases; unmatched bases: 6. Germline V gives CDR1 LGHNA, CDR2 YSLEER. The CDR3 covers 15 residues. DNA of the CDR3: TGCGCCAGCAGCCAAGGGGCGGCAGGGGGCAATGAGCAGTTCTTC. Protein: CASSQGAAGGNEQFF.

The chain employs TRBV11-2 and TRBJ1-6; TRBD1 might be the D (6 bases). V was trimmed by 6 bases and J by 10 bases, leaving 22 bases between them. This CDR3 comprises 16 residues. Germline values: CDR1 SGHAT, CDR2 FQNNGV. The CDR3 nucleotides are TGTGCCAGCAGAAAAAAAGGGGCAGGGGTGGGCTCACCCCTCCACTTT. Amino acids: CASRKKGAGVGSPLHF.

The DNA of the CDR3 is TGTGCCAGCGGCCCCCCCGCAAATCAGTACTTC. The encoded protein is CASGPPANQYF. The chain couples TRBV7-9 to TRBJ2-4, with D uncertain. This CDR3 is built from 11 residues. V was trimmed by 8 bases and J by 12 bases, leaving 14 bases between them. CDR1 is SEHNR and CDR2 is FQNEAQ in the germline V gene (reference sequence).

The chain combines TRBV11-1 with TRBJ2-5, with 11 positions matching TRBD2. V lost 5 bases and J lost 0; bases outside the gene matches: 11. The CDR3 contains 18 residues. Germline CDR1 and CDR2: SGHAT and FQDESV (reference sequence). CDR3 coding DNA: TGTGCCAGCAGCACCCGACTAGCGGGATTCTCGTACCAAGAGACCCAGTACTTC. It is translated as CASSTRLAGFSYQETQYF.

The chain recombines TRBV15 with TRBJ1-2, with unresolved D. The V end was cut by 0 bases, the J end by 10 bases, with 12 bases between. The CDR3 runs to 13 residues. CDR1 is LNHNV and CDR2 is YYDKDF in the germline V gene (reference sequence). The CDR3: CATSRDRRADYTF. The CDR3 DNA reads as TGTGCCACCAGCAGAGACAGGCGGGCAGACTACACCTTC.